This TCR beta chain was recovered during a study of OX40 agonist ivuxolimab in advanced cancers. Assay: immunoSEQ multiplex PCR; the TCRdb copy retains only in-frame clones and omits some. The data contain around 65,000 clones, about 85% of them singletons. The sequenced sample was CD4+ or CD8+ T cells sorted from blood, obtained in a trial of the OX40 agonist ivuxolimab. The sequence came from an adult with an advanced solid tumor such as melanoma, head and neck, liver or kidney cancer.

DNA of the CDR3: TGTGCCAGCAGCCCAGGACAGGTTGACACCGGGGAGCTGTTTTTT. It yields the protein CASSPGQVDTGELFF. The chain has TRBV5-4 and TRBJ2-2; 7 bases agree with TRBD1. The CDR3 extends over 15 amino acids. CDR1 is SGHNT and CDR2 is YYREEE in the germline V gene (reference sequence). V shed 4 bases and J 3 bases; nucleotides not matched to a gene: 6.